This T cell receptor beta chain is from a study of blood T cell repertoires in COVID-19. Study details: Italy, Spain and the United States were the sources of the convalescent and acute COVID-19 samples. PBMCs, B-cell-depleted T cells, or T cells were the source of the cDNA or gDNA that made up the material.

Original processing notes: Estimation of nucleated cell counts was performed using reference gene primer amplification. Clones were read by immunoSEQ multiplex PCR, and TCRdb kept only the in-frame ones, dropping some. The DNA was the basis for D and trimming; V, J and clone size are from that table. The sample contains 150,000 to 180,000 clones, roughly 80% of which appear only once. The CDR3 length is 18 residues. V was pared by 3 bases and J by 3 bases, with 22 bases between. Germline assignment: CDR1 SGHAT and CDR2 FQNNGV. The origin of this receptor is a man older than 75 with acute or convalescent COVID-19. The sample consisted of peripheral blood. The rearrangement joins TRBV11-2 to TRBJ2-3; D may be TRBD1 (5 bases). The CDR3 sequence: CASSFGPSKGVRTDTQYF. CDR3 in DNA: TGTGCCAGCAGCTTCGGTCCCTCCAAAGGGGTTCGGACAGATACGCAGTATTTT.